This paragraph reports one T cell receptor (beta chain). Its antigen is unidentified. Treatment reported: oral pan-JAK inhibitor, 5-10 mg twice daily. The data derive from a study of CD8+ T cells in alopecia areata. The study, taken as a whole, reports: Tissue-resident alphabeta T cells belonging to normal skin likewise get sequenced within scalp specimens. It was less clear whether patients shared TCRs than it was in mice, possibly because of HLA.

Sequencing used cDNA as its template, made by extracting RNA and reverse transcribing it. Data came from immunoSEQ multiplex PCR; TCRdb stores just in-frame clones and leaves some out. The data hold around 270,000 clones, with 58% observed a single time. Deletions cut 0 bases from V and 6 bases from J, with 8 bases between. The CDR3 is 13 amino acids. Germline V gene data show CDR1 as KGHSH and CDR2 as LQKENI. This chain connects TRBV18 to TRBJ1-1; tentative D call: TRBD1 (5 bases). The sequencing used CD4+ T cells sorted from blood, collected at week 24, from a patient treated with tofacitinib. This TCR was sampled from a human donor with alopecia areata. The CDR3 DNA reads TGTGCCAGCTCACCACCGGCAGGGCCTGAAGCTTTCTTT. Its translation: CASSPPAGPEAFF.